Below are 27 T cell receptor beta chains sequenced from a single sample in a study of blood T cell repertoires in COVID-19. Sequencing used immunoSEQ multiplex PCR; TCRdb keeps in-frame clones, though not all of them. The sample has roughly 250,000 clones, roughly 93% seen once. Sequencing input: PBMCs or T cells enriched from blood (not recorded which). The source of these receptors is a woman in her 40s with acute COVID-19.

The rearrangement uses TRBV7-8 and TRBJ2-1; maybe TRBD2 (5 bases). Trimming took off 5 bases at V and 10 bases at J, with 9 bases between the two ends. The CDR3 loop spans 11 amino acids. Germline V gene lookup returns CDR1 SGHVS and CDR2 FQNEAQ. The CDR3 DNA is TGTGCCAGCAGCCTACCGGGGGAGCAGTTCTTC. It is translated as CASSLPGEQFF.

The chain carries TRBV5-4 and TRBJ2-2, with 8 nucleotides matching TRBD1. Germline trimming cut 2 bases from V and 5 bases from J; bases unmatched to any gene: 5. Germline CDR1 reads SGHNT; CDR2 reads YYREEE (reference sequence). The CDR3 totals 15 residues. The CDR3 DNA reads as TGTGCCAGCAGCTTTCAGGGGGCTAGAACCGGGGAGCTGTTTTTT. Protein: CASSFQGARTGELFF.

This chain joins TRBV6-5 and TRBJ2-5; 10 nucleotides align to TRBD1. Germline trimming cut 6 bases from V and 4 bases from J; bases unmatched to any gene: 8. Germline CDR1 MNHEY, CDR2 SVGAGI. The CDR3 length is 15 residues. CDR3 nucleotide sequence: TGTGCCAGCAGGCTATCCGGGACAGGGGTAGAGACCCAGTACTTC. This codes for CASRLSGTGVETQYF.

The chain recombines TRBV5-1 with TRBJ2-3; TRBD2 matches at 14 bases. The CDR3 sequence is 15 residues long. The V gene's germline CDR1 is SGHRS and CDR2 YFSETQ. With 5 bases clipped from V and 5 bases from J, the junction kept 4 bases outside the gene matches. The CDR3 DNA reads as TGCGCCAGCAGGGAAGGACTAGCGGGAGGAGATACGCAGTATTTT. Translating it yields CASREGLAGGDTQYF.

J is TRBJ2-7 and V is TRBV27; TRBD1 agrees at 8 bases. The CDR3 is made up of 15 amino acids. J lost 5 bases, V lost 8 bases, and 14 bases had no gene match. Per germline, CDR1 MNHEY and CDR2 SMNVEV (reference sequence). CDR3 sequence (DNA): TGTGCCAGCTCCCTTTTCGGGACAGGTGCCCACGAGCAGTACTTC. Protein product: CASSLFGTGAHEQYF.

The chain employs TRBV3-1 (or the pseudogene TRBV3-2) and TRBJ2-7; 12 nucleotides align to TRBD1. Germline V gene lookup returns CDR1 LGHDT and CDR2 YNNKEL (reference sequence). Losses at the gene ends were 5 bases for V and 7 bases for J; bases not matched to a gene: 3. The CDR3 runs 13 residues. CDR3 coding DNA: TGTGCCAGCAGCGGGACAGGGGGCTGGGAGCAGTACTTC. Amino acids: CASSGTGGWEQYF.

The chain couples TRBV24-1 to TRBJ2-6, with D tentatively TRBD1 (5 bases). Germline CDR1 and CDR2: KGHDR and SFDVKD. The CDR3 sequence is 16 residues long. Trimming took 1 base from V and 0 from J, leaving 6 bases between them. The CDR3 coding sequence is TGTGCCACCAGTGATTTCCAGGGCTCTGGGGCCAACGTCCTGACTTTC. Its translation: CATSDFQGSGANVLTF.

The chain is built from TRBV29-1 and TRBJ2-7; D is possibly TRBD2 (6 bases). Deletions cut 7 bases from V and 3 bases from J, with 13 bases between. CDR1 and CDR2 (germline): SQVTM, ANQGSEA. The length of the CDR3 is 12 residues. The CDR3 sequence is CSGWDSIYEQYF. The CDR3 DNA sequence: TGCAGCGGGTGGGACTCCATCTACGAGCAGTACTTC.

CDR3 protein: CASSLDMGRGSSYEQYF. The CDR3 DNA is TGTGCCAGCAGCTTGGATATGGGGCGGGGGAGCTCCTACGAGCAGTACTTC. The gene calls are TRBV5-4 and TRBJ2-7; 7 nucleotides match TRBD2. Germline-derived CDR1 and CDR2 are SGHNT and YYREEE (reference sequence). V lost 0 bases to trimming and J lost 0 bases; unmatched junction nucleotides: 9. This CDR3 comprises 17 residues. The full variable domain, in which reference TRBV5-4 and TRBJ2-7 provide the parts outside the CDR3, is ETGVTQSPTHLIKTRGQQVTLRCSSQSGHNTVSWYQQALGQGPQFIFQYYREEENGRGNFPPRFSGLQFPNYSSELNVNALELDDSALYLCASSLDMGRGSSYEQYFGPGTRLTVT.

The V and J genes are TRBV27 and TRBJ1-5; tentatively, D is TRBD1 (5 bases). Germline lookup yields CDR1 MNHEY and CDR2 SMNVEV (reference sequence). The CDR3 contains 18 residues. The ends were cut back, 5 bases at V and 7 bases at J, with 27 bases in the middle. For the CDR3, the DNA is TGTGCCAGCAGTGATTTGAGCCTTGGAGAAGGGGTTGGACAGCCCCAGCATTTT. Its protein is CASSDLSLGEGVGQPQHF.

The chain links TRBV2 to TRBJ1-3; TRBD1 is a possible D gene (6 bases). The germline V gene encodes CDR1 SNHLY and CDR2 FYNNEI. The CDR3 length is 16 residues. V was pared by 5 bases and J by 0 bases, with 14 bases between. The DNA of the CDR3 is TGTGCCAGCAGTAGTGGGGGGGCCATCTCTGGAAACACCATATATTTT. Protein sequence: CASSSGGAISGNTIYF.

This chain uses TRBV11-3 with TRBJ1-2; 7 bases are shared with TRBD1. This CDR3 comprises 18 residues. V lost 6 bases and J lost 4; bases outside the gene matches: 20. Per the germline V gene, CDR1 is SGHNT and CDR2 is YENEEA. The CDR3 protein is CASRGGFRGYNTPYGYTF. The CDR3 nucleotides read TGTGCCAGCAGAGGGGGCTTTAGGGGCTACAATACTCCCTATGGCTACACCTTC.

This chain uses TRBV28 with TRBJ1-1; tentative D call: TRBD1 (5 bases). Trimming took 4 bases from V and 8 from J, leaving 14 bases between them. The CDR3 is made up of 13 amino acids. CDR1 and CDR2 from the germline V gene are MDHEN and SYDVKM. The CDR3 coding sequence is TGTGCCAGCAGTTCCCGACGGGGGTCGGAAGCTTTCTTT. Protein: CASSSRRGSEAFF.

The chain is built from TRBV27 and TRBJ2-3; TRBD2 matches at 7 bases. This CDR3 is 14 amino acids long. CDR1 is MNHEY and CDR2 is SMNVEV in the germline V gene (reference sequence). Losses at the gene ends were 2 bases for V and 4 bases for J; bases not matched to a gene: 3. The CDR3 reads CASSLGAGADTQYF. The CDR3, as DNA: TGTGCCAGCAGTTTAGGCGCGGGGGCAGATACGCAGTATTTT.

The rearrangement links TRBV7-2 to TRBJ1-5, with 9 bases that match TRBD1. The CDR3 extends over 15 amino acids. CDR1 and CDR2 (germline): SGHTA, FQGNSA. J gave up 2 bases and V 9 bases, and 8 bases lay outside the gene matches. In nucleotides, the CDR3 is TGTGCCAGTGCTGCACAGGGGGCCGGCAATCAGCCCCAGCATTTT. This sequence encodes CASAAQGAGNQPQHF.

The chain carries TRBV3-1 (or the pseudogene TRBV3-2) and TRBJ2-5; possible D gene TRBD1, 6 bases. V was trimmed by 4 bases and J by 5 bases, leaving 8 bases between them. Germline CDR1 LGHDT, CDR2 YNNKEL (reference sequence). The CDR3 totals 12 residues. Here the CDR3 DNA reads TGTGCCAGCAGCCCCACAGGGGAGACCCAGTACTTC. Its translation: CASSPTGETQYF.

The chain recombines TRBV18 with TRBJ1-1; maybe TRBD1 (6 bases). The CDR3 spans 14 residues. Trimming removed 2 bases at V and 1 base at J, with 8 bases between. Germline lookup yields CDR1 KGHSH and CDR2 LQKENI. CDR3 nucleotides: TGTGCCAGCTCACCATGGACAGAGAACACTGAAGCTTTCTTT. It codes for CASSPWTENTEAFF.

In its sample, this clone was seen once. The CDR3 is CASSARDRGSGTYEQYF. DNA of the CDR3: TGTGCCAGCAGCGCAAGGGACAGGGGTAGCGGGACCTACGAGCAGTACTTC. The chain employs TRBV9 and TRBJ2-7; 10 bases map to TRBD1. J was trimmed by 2 bases and V by 3 bases; bases with no gene match: 11. This CDR3 has 17 amino acids. Germline CDR1 and CDR2: SGDLS and YYNGEE.

The chain carries TRBV21-1 and TRBJ1-6; the table names TRBD1, a call not compared with the DNA. TRBV21-1 is a pseudogene. The CDR3 is 17 amino acids. The CDR3 here is CASSKGIRTGDGSPLHF. The CDR3 nucleotides are TGTGCCAGCAGCAAAGGGATACGGACAGGGGATGGTTCACCCCTCCACTTT.

This clone has just one count. V gene TRBV28 combines with J gene TRBJ1-5, with 7 bases fitting TRBD1. V shed 6 bases and J 0 bases; nucleotides not matched to a gene: 5. Germline values: CDR1 MDHEN, CDR2 SYDVKM. The CDR3 length is 15 residues. DNA of the CDR3: TGTGCCAGCAGGGCAGGGGGGAATAGCAATCAGCCCCAGCATTTT. This encodes CASRAGGNSNQPQHF.

The rearrangement links TRBV11-3 to TRBJ2-7, with 11 bases fitting TRBD2. V shed 4 bases, J shed 4 bases, and the junction held 9 bases outside the gene matches. The CDR3 has 16 residues. From germline, CDR1 is SGHNT and CDR2 YENEEA. As DNA, the CDR3 is TGTGCCAGCAGCTACTTAGCGGGAGGGGGGTCTTACGAGCAGTACTTC. Amino acids: CASSYLAGGGSYEQYF.

This chain joins TRBV27 and TRBJ2-1, with 11 bases that match TRBD2. Trimming took 5 bases from V and 6 from J; bases not matched to a gene: 3. The CDR3 covers 14 residues. CDR1 and CDR2 from the germline V gene are MNHEY and SMNVEV (reference sequence). CDR3 loop: CASSVAGGTNEQFF. The CDR3 DNA reads as TGTGCCAGCAGTGTAGCGGGGGGGACCAATGAGCAGTTCTTC.

The chain combines TRBV9 with TRBJ2-1; 13 bases fit TRBD2. Germline trimming cut 4 bases from V and 9 bases from J; bases unmatched to any gene: 7. The CDR3 runs 15 residues. CDR1 SGDLS and CDR2 YYNGEE come from the germline V gene. The CDR3 here is CASSPTSGRATEQFF. For the CDR3, the DNA is TGTGCCAGCAGCCCTACTAGCGGGAGGGCAACTGAGCAGTTCTTC.

Notes on this clone: This specimen includes other DNA sequences encoding the same CDR3. J is TRBJ1-4 and V is TRBV25-1, with 7 nucleotides matching TRBD1. In germline, CDR1 is MGHDK, CDR2 SYGVNS. V lost 3 bases, J lost 7 bases, and 8 bases stayed unmatched. The CDR3 has 15 residues. The CDR3 DNA sequence: TGTGCCAGCAGTGAGTGGGCAGGGGGAGGTGAAAAACTGTTTTTT. It yields the protein CASSEWAGGGEKLFF.

The rearrangement uses TRBV5-1 and TRBJ1-4, with D possibly being TRBD1 (5 bases). The germline V gene has CDR1 SGHRS and CDR2 YFSETQ. V lost 3 bases and J 5 bases, leaving 11 bases between the germline ends. The CDR3 runs to 14 residues. The DNA for the CDR3 is TGCGCCAGCAGCTGGCAGGGTTCGAATGAAAAACTGTTTTTT. Amino acid sequence: CASSWQGSNEKLFF.

In nucleotides, the CDR3 is TGTGCCAGCAGCCTAATAACAGGGGGTAGTAGAGCTTTCTTT. Translating it yields CASSLITGGSRAFF. V and J are TRBV3-1 (or the pseudogene TRBV3-2) and TRBJ1-1; 8 bases are shared with TRBD1. This CDR3 contains 14 residues. The germline CDR1 and CDR2 sequences are LGHDT and YNNKEL (reference sequence). The trim removed 4 bases at V and 10 bases at J, leaving 11 bases unmatched.

V gene TRBV9 combines with J gene TRBJ1-6; D may be TRBD1 (5 bases). Germline V CDR1 and CDR2: SGDLS, YYNGEE. V was clipped by 7 bases and J by 9 bases, with 17 bases between them. The CDR3 covers 14 residues. The DNA of the CDR3 is TGTGCCAGCGGGTTGGGGCCGGGCGGTTCACCCCTCCACTTT. As protein: CASGLGPGGSPLHF. The full variable domain, completed using reference TRBV9 and TRBJ1-6, is DSGVTQTPKHLITATGQRVTLRCSPRSGDLSVYWYQQSLDQGLQFLIQYYNGEERAKGNILERFSAQQFPDLHSELNLSSLELGDSALYFCASGLGPGGSPLHFGNGTRLTVT.